A selection of T cell receptor beta chains follows, all from one sample in a study of cytomegalovirus exposure and HLA in healthy donors. Produced via immunoSEQ multiplex PCR; TCRdb's table is partial and in-frame only. In the table there are 100,000 to 150,000 clones, less than 80% of which are singletons. Sequencing was done on a sample of PBMCs. The receptors were gathered from a man in his forties in good health and CMV-seropositive. Both conserved end residues are part of each CDR3. A D gene is named only where the DNA matches it firmly. The size entry is marked missing in some rows and otherwise reads once, few, many or a size class.

V,D,size,J,DNA,CDR3
TRBV27,TRBD1,-,TRBJ2-7,TGTGCCAGCAGTTCACAGGGGGCGCGGGCGGTCTACGAGCAGTACTTC,CASSSQGARAVYEQYF
TRBV5-1,TRBD1,-,TRBJ2-3,TGCGCCAGCAGCTTGGCAGGGGGATATGATACGCAGTATTTT,CASSLAGGYDTQYF
TRBV5-6,-,few,TRBJ1-5,TGTGCCAGCAGCTTGGGGGCCCAGGGAAATCAGCCCCAGCATTTT,CASSLGAQGNQPQHF
TRBV7-8,TRBD2,-,TRBJ2-1,TGTGCCAGCAGCCCTCCCGGGACTAGTCGGAATGAGCAGTTCTTC,CASSPPGTSRNEQFF
TRBV25-1,-,-,TRBJ2-3,TGTGCCAGCAAGGGGCAGGACACAGATACGCAGTATTTT,CASKGQDTDTQYF
TRBV6-1,-,-,TRBJ1-1,TGTGCCAGCAGTGAAGGGGAGGGTTTAAAAGCTTTCTTT,CASSEGEGLKAFF
TRBV2,TRBD2,-,TRBJ2-3,TGTGCCAGCAGTGGGGGTGGCAGGACTAGCGGGTCGCGGGATACGCAGTATTTT,CASSGGGRTSGSRDTQYF
TRBV7-8,-,few,TRBJ1-1,TGTGCCAGCAGCTTAGTAAGGGGACTGACGAACACTGAAGCTTTCTTT,CASSLVRGLTNTEAFF
TRBV28,-,-,TRBJ2-3,TGTGCCAGCAGTGGGCTCAAACAGGGAGATACGCAGTATTTT,CASSGLKQGDTQYF
TRBV2,TRBD2,-,TRBJ2-1,TGTGCCAGTACCGATGGGAGGGACAATGAGCAGTTCTTC,CASTDGRDNEQFF
TRBV5-1,TRBD1,-,TRBJ2-1,TGCGCCAGCAGCCGACAGGGGGCCGCAACCTACAATGAGCAGTTCTTC,CASSRQGAATYNEQFF
TRBV5-1,TRBD1,once,TRBJ2-7,TGCGCCAGCAGCCCGGACAGGCCAGGGATCGAGCAGTACTTC,CASSPDRPGIEQYF